This T cell receptor (beta chain) was profiled in a study of shared clonotypes between healthy human individuals. General observations from the study: Incompleteness in sorted-subset sequencing, despite large depth, was shown by rarefaction.

Terminally differentiated effector memory CD45RA+ cells were excluded by CCR7 positive selection of CD45RO-negative cells. Comments on this clone: Its cognate antigen is unknown.

Only in-frame clones appear in the TCRdb table, and some are missing; sequencing was by immunoSEQ multiplex PCR. The sample includes 1.5 million to 2.5 million clones, over 85% of them seen just once. CDR1 is SGHAT, CDR2 FQNNGV, per germline. The CDR3 contains 17 residues. Trimming took 4 bases from V and 3 from J; bases not matched to a gene: 8. What was sequenced was naive CD8+ T cells sorted from blood. The chain recombines TRBV11-2 with TRBJ2-7, with 14 bases fitting TRBD2. This TCR derives from a man aged 18 to 30 in good health. CDR3 protein: CASSSPGLAGENYEQYF. The CDR3, as DNA: TGTGCCAGCAGCTCGCCGGGACTAGCGGGGGAGAACTACGAGCAGTACTTC.